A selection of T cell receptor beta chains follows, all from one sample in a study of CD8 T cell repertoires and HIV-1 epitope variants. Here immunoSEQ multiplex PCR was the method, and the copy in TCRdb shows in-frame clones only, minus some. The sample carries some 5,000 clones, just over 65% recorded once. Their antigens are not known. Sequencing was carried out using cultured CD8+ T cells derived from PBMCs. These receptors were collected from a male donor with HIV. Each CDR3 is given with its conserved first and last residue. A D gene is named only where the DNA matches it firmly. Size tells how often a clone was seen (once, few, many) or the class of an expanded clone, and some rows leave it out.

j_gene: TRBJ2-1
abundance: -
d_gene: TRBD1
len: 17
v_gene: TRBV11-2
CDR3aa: CASSFTTGTGGYNEQFF
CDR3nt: TGTGCCAGCAGCTTCACCACCGGGACAGGGGGCTACAATGAGCAGTTCTTC

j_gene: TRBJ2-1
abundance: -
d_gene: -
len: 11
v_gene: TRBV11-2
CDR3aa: CASSPYDEQFF
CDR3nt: TGTGCCAGCAGCCCCTACGATGAGCAGTTCTTC

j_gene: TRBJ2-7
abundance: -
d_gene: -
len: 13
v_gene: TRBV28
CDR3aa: CASSLGAGYEQYF
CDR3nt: TGTGCCAGCAGCCTGGGGGCAGGCTACGAGCAGTACTTC

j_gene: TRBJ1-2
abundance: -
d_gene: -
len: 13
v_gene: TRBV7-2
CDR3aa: CASSFRTDPGYTF
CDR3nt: TGTGCCAGCAGCTTCCGTACAGATCCTGGCTACACCTTC

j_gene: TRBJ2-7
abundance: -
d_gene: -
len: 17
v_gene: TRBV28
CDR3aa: CASSFGTEGVDSYEQYF
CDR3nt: TGTGCCAGCAGTTTCGGTACCGAAGGGGTCGACTCCTACGAGCAGTACTTC

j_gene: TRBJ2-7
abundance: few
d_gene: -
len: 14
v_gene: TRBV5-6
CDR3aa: CASSLTGSAYEQYF
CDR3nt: TGTGCCAGCAGCCTGACAGGTTCCGCCTACGAGCAGTACTTC

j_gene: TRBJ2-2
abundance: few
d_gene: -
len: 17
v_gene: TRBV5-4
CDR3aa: CASSFPPGTGSTGELFF
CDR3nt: TGTGCCAGCAGCTTCCCTCCCGGAACAGGCAGCACCGGGGAGCTGTTTTTT

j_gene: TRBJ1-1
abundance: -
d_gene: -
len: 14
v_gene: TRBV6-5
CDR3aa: CASRNRWSRSEAFF
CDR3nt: TGTGCCAGCAGAAACAGGTGGAGTCGGTCTGAAGCTTTCTTT

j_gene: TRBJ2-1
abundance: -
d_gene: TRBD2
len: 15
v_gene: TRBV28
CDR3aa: CASSYSGRAGNEQFF
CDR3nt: TGTGCCAGCAGTTATAGCGGGAGGGCCGGGAATGAGCAGTTCTTC

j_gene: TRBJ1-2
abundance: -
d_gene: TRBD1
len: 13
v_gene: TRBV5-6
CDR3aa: CASSQGADYGYTF
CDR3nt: TGTGCCAGCAGCCAGGGGGCTGACTATGGCTACACCTTC

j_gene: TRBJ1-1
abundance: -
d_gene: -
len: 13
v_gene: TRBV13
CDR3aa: CGTAQGMNTEAFF
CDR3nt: TGTGGAACGGCGCAGGGGATGAACACTGAAGCTTTCTTT

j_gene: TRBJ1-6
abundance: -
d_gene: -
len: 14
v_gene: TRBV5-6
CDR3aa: CASSLWEEDSPLHF
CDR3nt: TGTGCCAGCAGCTTATGGGAGGAGGATTCACCCCTCCACTTT

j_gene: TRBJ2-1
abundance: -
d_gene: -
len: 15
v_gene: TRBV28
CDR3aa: CASSFLGFSYNEQFF
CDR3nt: TGTGCCAGCAGTTTTTTAGGCTTCTCCTACAATGAGCAGTTCTTC

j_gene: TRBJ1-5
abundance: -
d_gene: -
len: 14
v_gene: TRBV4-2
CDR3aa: CASSQGGESQPQHF
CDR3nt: TGTGCCAGCAGCCAAGGGGGAGAAAGCCAGCCCCAGCATTTT

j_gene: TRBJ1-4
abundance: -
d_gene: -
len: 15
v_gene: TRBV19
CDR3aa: CASTPTAATNEKLFF
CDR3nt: TGTGCCAGTACCCCGACGGCTGCAACTAATGAAAAACTGTTTTTT

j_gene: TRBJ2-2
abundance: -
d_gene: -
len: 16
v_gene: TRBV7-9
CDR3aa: CASSPPGQLNTGELFF
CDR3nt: TGTGCCAGCAGCCCACCGGGACAACTGAACACCGGGGAGCTGTTTTTT

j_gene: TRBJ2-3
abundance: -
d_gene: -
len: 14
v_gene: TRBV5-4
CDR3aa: CASSFGGGADTQYF
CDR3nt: TGTGCCAGCAGCTTCGGAGGGGGCGCAGATACGCAGTATTTT

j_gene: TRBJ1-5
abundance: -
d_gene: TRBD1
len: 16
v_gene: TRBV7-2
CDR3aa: CASSLATGMSNQPQHF
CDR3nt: TGTGCCAGCAGCTTAGCGACAGGGATGAGCAATCAGCCCCAGCATTTT

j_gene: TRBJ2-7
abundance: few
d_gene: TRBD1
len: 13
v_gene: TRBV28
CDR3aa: CASIGTGNYEQYF
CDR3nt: TGTGCCAGCATCGGGACAGGGAATTACGAGCAGTACTTC

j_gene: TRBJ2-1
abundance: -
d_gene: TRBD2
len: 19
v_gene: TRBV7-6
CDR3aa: CASSSEMLAGEGDYNEQFF
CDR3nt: TGTGCCAGCAGCTCCGAAATGTTAGCGGGAGAGGGGGACTACAATGAGCAGTTCTTC

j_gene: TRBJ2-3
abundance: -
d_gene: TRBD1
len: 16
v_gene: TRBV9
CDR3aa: CASSVSGTGMTDTQYF
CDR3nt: TGTGCCAGCAGCGTATCCGGGACAGGGATGACAGATACGCAGTATTTT

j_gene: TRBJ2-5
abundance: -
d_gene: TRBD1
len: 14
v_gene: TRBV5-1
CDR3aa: CASSLGDSQETQYF
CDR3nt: TGCGCCAGCAGCCTGGGGGACAGTCAAGAGACCCAGTACTTC

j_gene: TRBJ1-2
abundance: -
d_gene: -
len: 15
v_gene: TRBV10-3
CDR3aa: CAISESGGIGEGYTF
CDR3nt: TGTGCCATCAGTGAGTCCGGGGGGATTGGGGAAGGCTACACCTTC

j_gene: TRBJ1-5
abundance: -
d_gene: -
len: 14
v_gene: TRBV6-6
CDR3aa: CASSYPGRNQPQHF
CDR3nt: TGTGCCAGCAGTTACCCCGGAAGAAATCAGCCCCAGCATTTT

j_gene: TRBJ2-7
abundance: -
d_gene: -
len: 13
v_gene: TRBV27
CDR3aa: CASSLRVSYEQYF
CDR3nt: TGTGCCAGCAGTTTAAGGGTTTCCTACGAGCAGTACTTC

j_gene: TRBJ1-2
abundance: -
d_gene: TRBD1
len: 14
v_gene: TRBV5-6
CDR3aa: CASSIPQGAGSYTF
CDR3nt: TGTGCCAGCAGTATCCCCCAGGGGGCCGGGAGCTACACCTTC

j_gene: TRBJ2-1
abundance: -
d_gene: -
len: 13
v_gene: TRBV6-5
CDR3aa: CASRQGWLDEQFF
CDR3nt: TGTGCCAGCAGACAGGGATGGCTGGATGAGCAGTTCTTC

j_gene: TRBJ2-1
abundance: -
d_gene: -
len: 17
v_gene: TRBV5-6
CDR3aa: CASSLGGAVTIYNEQFF
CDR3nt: TGTGCCAGCAGCTTGGGGGGAGCGGTGACTATCTACAATGAGCAGTTCTTC

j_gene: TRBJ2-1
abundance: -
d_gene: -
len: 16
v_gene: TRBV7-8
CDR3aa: CASQSSPGSSYNEQFF
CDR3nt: TGTGCCAGCCAGTCCTCCCCCGGCAGCTCCTACAATGAGCAGTTCTTC

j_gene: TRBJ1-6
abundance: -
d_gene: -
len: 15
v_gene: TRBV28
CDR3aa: CASSLARGSNSPLHF
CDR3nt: TGTGCCAGCAGTTTAGCTCGGGGTAGTAATTCACCCCTCCACTTT

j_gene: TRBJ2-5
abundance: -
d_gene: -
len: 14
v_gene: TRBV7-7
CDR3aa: CASSLAPERETQYF
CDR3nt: TGTGCCAGCAGCTTAGCTCCCGAGAGGGAGACCCAGTACTTC

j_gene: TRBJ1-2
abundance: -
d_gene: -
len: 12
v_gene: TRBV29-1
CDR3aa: CSTTQGSYGYTF
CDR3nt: TGCAGCACGACTCAGGGGAGCTATGGCTACACCTTC

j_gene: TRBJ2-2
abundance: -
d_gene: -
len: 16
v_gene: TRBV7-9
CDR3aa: CASSSLVGSSSGELFF
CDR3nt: TGTGCCAGCAGCTCCCTGGTGGGATCATCATCCGGGGAGCTGTTTTTT

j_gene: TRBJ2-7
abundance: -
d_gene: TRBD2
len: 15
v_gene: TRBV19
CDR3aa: CASSTLAGGNYEQYF
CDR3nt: TGTGCCAGTAGTACACTAGCGGGAGGAAACTACGAGCAGTACTTC

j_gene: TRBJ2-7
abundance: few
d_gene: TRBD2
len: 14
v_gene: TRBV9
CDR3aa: CASSAAGGSLEQYF
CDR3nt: TGTGCCAGCAGCGCAGCGGGAGGGAGTCTCGAGCAGTACTTC

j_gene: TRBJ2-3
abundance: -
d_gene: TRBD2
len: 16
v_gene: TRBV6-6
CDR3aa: CASSYGLAGGTDTQYF
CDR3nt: TGTGCCAGCAGCTACGGACTAGCGGGGGGCACAGATACGCAGTATTTT